The 2 T cell receptor beta chains presented below share a single source sample, sequenced in a study of blood T cell repertoires in COVID-19. Produced via immunoSEQ multiplex PCR; TCRdb's table is partial and in-frame only. The data show approximately 230,000 clones, approximately 82% seen once. Sequencing used peripheral blood. The receptors here all came from a woman older than 75 with active or convalescent COVID-19.

This chain links TRBV28 with TRBJ2-1; 7 bases fit TRBD2. This CDR3 is built from 18 residues. The germline V gene encodes CDR1 MDHEN and CDR2 SYDVKM. V gave up 6 bases and J gave up 7 bases; unmatched junction bases: 21. The CDR3 loop is CASSSSRTRAMGGNEQFF. The CDR3 DNA is TGTGCCAGCAGCTCTAGTCGGACCCGGGCCATGGGAGGGAATGAGCAGTTCTTC. Variable domain in full (rest from reference TRBV28 and TRBJ2-1): DVKVTQSSRYLVKRTGEKVFLECVQDMDHENMFWYRQDPGLGLRLIYFSYDVKMKEKGDIPEGYSVSREKKERFSLILESASTNQTSMYLCASSSSRTRAMGGNEQFFGPGTRLTVL.

V and J are TRBV13 and TRBJ2-1; D is possibly TRBD1 (6 bases). The CDR3 is 15 residues long. Per the germline V gene, CDR1 is PRHDT and CDR2 is FYEKMQ (reference sequence). V lost 0 bases, J lost 2 bases, and 8 bases lay in between. CDR3 sequence (DNA): TGTGCCAGCAGCTTAGGAGGGGGACCCTACAATGAGCAGTTCTTC. Protein product: CASSLGGGPYNEQFF.